Listed below are T cell receptor beta chains from one sample, sequenced in a study of graft-versus-host responses after intestinal transplantation. Libraries were prepared by immunoSEQ multiplex PCR; TCRdb keeps only in-frame clonotypes and omits some of them. This sample carries 15,000 to 20,000 clones, 38% of them seen once, and the ten largest clones take around 0.84%. Sequencing was performed on alloreactive CD4+ T cells from a mixed lymphocyte reaction culture, taken before intestinal transplant. These receptors were collected from a human patient who received an intestinal transplant. Both conserved end residues are part of each CDR3. A D gene is named only where the DNA matches it firmly. Clone size, where shown, is once, few, many, or a class for clones that have expanded.

V,D,size,J,CDR3,DNA
TRBV9,NA,NA,TRBJ2-1,CASSVGRLGPEQFF,TGTGCCAGCAGCGTAGGAAGACTAGGACCTGAGCAGTTCTTC
TRBV6-4,NA,NA,TRBJ1-2,CASAGLGEPYGYTF,TGTGCCAGCGCCGGGCTAGGGGAGCCCTATGGCTACACCTTC
TRBV5-1,TRBD2,NA,TRBJ2-5,CASSPGGGKTQYF,TGCGCCAGCAGCCCCGGGGGGGGAAAGACCCAGTACTTC
TRBV6-5,NA,NA,TRBJ2-5,CASSSPQGRKTQYF,TGTGCCAGCAGTTCCCCACAGGGGAGGAAGACCCAGTACTTC
TRBV18,NA,NA,TRBJ1-5,CASSFSGRDQPQHF,TGTGCCAGCTCCTTCTCCGGGAGAGATCAGCCCCAGCATTTT
TRBV7-3,TRBD2,NA,TRBJ2-7,CASTSKGLGAGEQYF,TGTGCCAGCACCAGTAAGGGACTAGGGGCGGGGGAGCAGTACTTC
TRBV5-8,TRBD1,NA,TRBJ1-6,CASSFGDRVYSPLHF,TGTGCCAGCAGCTTCGGTGACAGGGTCTATTCACCCCTCCACTTT
TRBV27,TRBD2,NA,TRBJ2-2,CASSFRRSPRGRGGVSTGELFF,TGTGCCAGCAGTTTCCGCAGGTCCCCGAGGGGGCGGGGGGGCGTCAGCACCGGGGAGCTGTTTTTT
TRBV9,TRBD1,few,TRBJ1-6,CASSVAPGGESPLHF,TGTGCCAGCAGCGTAGCCCCAGGGGGGGAGTCACCCCTCCACTTT
TRBV7-8,NA,few,TRBJ2-3,CASSLGPFTDTQYF,TGTGCCAGCAGCTTGGGTCCTTTCACAGATACGCAGTATTTT
TRBV30,TRBD2,NA,TRBJ2-1,CAWNAGGLYNEQFF,TGTGCCTGGAACGCGGGGGGTCTCTACAATGAGCAGTTCTTC
TRBV19,NA,NA,TRBJ2-7,CASRGQRREQYF,TGTGCCAGTAGAGGTCAGAGAAGAGAGCAGTACTTC
TRBV28,TRBD1,once,TRBJ1-2,CASSSPQQGAIYGYTF,TGTGCCAGCAGTTCCCCCCAACAGGGGGCGATCTATGGCTACACCTTC
TRBV7-9,NA,medium-sized,TRBJ1-4,CASSLADGPATNEKLFF,TGTGCCAGCAGCTTAGCGGACGGACCGGCAACTAATGAAAAACTGTTTTTT
TRBV7-3,NA,NA,TRBJ2-1,CASSYSRQNQFF,TGTGCCAGCAGCTACTCCCGACAGAATCAGTTCTTC
TRBV9,TRBD2,NA,TRBJ2-5,CASSVDFGRGGETQYF,TGTGCCAGCAGCGTAGATTTCGGGCGGGGGGGCGAGACCCAGTACTTC
TRBV18,NA,NA,TRBJ1-5,CASSLRGVNSNQPQHF,TGTGCCAGCTCACTCCGAGGGGTCAATAGCAATCAGCCCCAGCATTTT
TRBV4-1,NA,NA,TRBJ1-4,CASSHDRDPGREKLFF,TGCGCCAGCAGCCATGACCGGGACCCGGGGCGGGAAAAACTGTTTTTT
TRBV29-1,NA,NA,TRBJ1-2,CSVTRVGDYGYTF,TGCAGCGTCACCCGGGTGGGTGACTATGGCTACACCTTC
TRBV7-3,TRBD2,few,TRBJ2-3,CASSLSRGGNTDTQYF,TGTGCCAGCAGCTTAAGTCGGGGGGGAAACACAGATACGCAGTATTTT
TRBV15,NA,few,TRBJ2-1,CATSRVGYHSYNEQFF,TGTGCCACCAGCAGAGTAGGCTACCACTCCTACAATGAGCAGTTCTTC
TRBV5-1,NA,NA,TRBJ2-5,CASRYAVLEVQETQYF,TGCGCCAGCAGATATGCCGTACTAGAGGTACAAGAGACCCAGTACTTC
TRBV6-1,NA,NA,TRBJ1-2,CASVYRWGQNYGYTF,TGTGCCAGCGTTTATCGGTGGGGGCAAAACTATGGCTACACCTTC
TRBV15,NA,NA,TRBJ2-5,CATSRDRTRETQYF,TGTGCCACCAGCAGAGATCGGACGAGAGAGACCCAGTACTTC
TRBV4-1,TRBD2,few,TRBJ2-5,CASSQDIGGGLIQETQYF,TGCGCCAGCAGCCAAGATATCGGGGGGGGGCTGATCCAAGAGACCCAGTACTTC
TRBV9,NA,NA,TRBJ2-7,CASSVGTQGEQYF,TGTGCCAGCAGCGTCGGGACCCAAGGGGAGCAGTACTTC
TRBV2,TRBD1,NA,TRBJ2-5,CASSNRDRAYF,TGTGCCAGCAGTAACCGGGACAGAGCCTACTTC
TRBV7-9,NA,NA,TRBJ2-7,CASSPGPGGGSEQYF,TGTGCCAGCAGCCCTGGGCCCGGAGGGGGCTCCGAGCAGTACTTC
TRBV2,NA,NA,TRBJ1-6,CASTPPTKPYSPLHF,TGTGCCAGCACCCCTCCCACCAAACCCTATTCACCCCTCCACTTT
TRBV6-1,NA,NA,TRBJ2-2,CASKVVGTNTGELFF,TGTGCCAGCAAAGTTGTGGGGACCAACACCGGGGAGCTGTTTTTT
TRBV7-2,NA,NA,TRBJ2-1,CASSFNSEQFF,TGTGCCAGCAGCTTTAACAGCGAGCAGTTCTTC
TRBV19,NA,few,TRBJ1-4,CASRGGVTNEKLFF,TGTGCCAGTAGGGGGGGAGTAACTAATGAAAAACTGTTTTTT
TRBV7-2,TRBD2,few,TRBJ2-5,CASSPGLAGGPGETQYF,TGTGCCAGCAGCCCGGGACTAGCGGGGGGGCCGGGAGAGACCCAGTACTTC
TRBV5-1,TRBD1,once,TRBJ1-6,CASSLAGTETSPLHF,TGCGCCAGCAGCTTGGCCGGGACAGAAACTTCACCCCTCCACTTT
TRBV5-4,NA,few,TRBJ1-6,CASSLKVGLRDYNSPLHF,TGTGCCAGCAGCTTGAAAGTCGGATTGCGGGACTATAATTCACCCCTCCACTTT
TRBV5-1,NA,few,TRBJ1-1,CASKGVDTEAFF,TGCGCCAGCAAGGGGGTAGACACTGAAGCTTTCTTT
TRBV19,NA,NA,TRBJ1-2,CASSISRRSYGYTF,TGTGCCAGTAGTATCTCTCGCAGGTCCTATGGCTACACCTTC
TRBV19,NA,NA,TRBJ1-5,CASSTHSSNQPQHF,TGTGCCAGTAGTACCCACAGTAGCAATCAGCCCCAGCATTTT
TRBV6-1,NA,NA,TRBJ2-1,CASSFWELREQFF,TGTGCCAGCAGCTTTTGGGAGTTACGGGAGCAGTTCTTC
TRBV7-2,TRBD1,few,TRBJ1-1,CASSPRHRGGYSAFF,TGTGCCAGCAGCCCTCGGCACAGGGGCGGCTATTCGGCTTTCTTT
TRBV7-2,NA,medium-sized,TRBJ2-2,CASGRWGGTGELFF,TGTGCCAGCGGTCGTTGGGGAGGCACCGGGGAGCTGTTTTTT
TRBV7-6,NA,few,TRBJ1-2,CASSLAVPGSVNYGYTF,TGTGCCAGCAGCTTAGCTGTCCCAGGCTCCGTTAACTATGGCTACACCTTC
TRBV6-1,NA,medium-sized,TRBJ1-2,CASYLGSGSNYGYTF,TGTGCCAGCTATTTGGGTTCGGGGAGTAACTATGGCTACACCTTC
TRBV5-1,TRBD2,NA,TRBJ2-3,CASSLEAGGLTDTQYF,TGCGCCAGCAGCTTGGAAGCGGGGGGGCTGACAGATACGCAGTATTTT
TRBV7-9,NA,NA,TRBJ1-1,CASSLVGQGGAEAFF,TGTGCCAGCAGCTTAGTTGGCCAGGGAGGGGCTGAAGCTTTCTTT
TRBV29-1,TRBD1,NA,TRBJ2-1,CSGRDSLNEQFF,TGCAGCGGACGGGACAGCCTCAATGAGCAGTTCTTC
TRBV5-4,TRBD1,NA,TRBJ1-2,CASRSPGQPYGYTF,TGTGCCAGCAGGTCGCCGGGACAGCCATATGGCTACACCTTC
TRBV5-1,NA,NA,TRBJ2-1,CASSSTVSSYNEQFF,TGCGCCAGCAGCTCGACTGTGAGCTCCTACAATGAGCAGTTCTTC
TRBV27,NA,NA,TRBJ2-3,CASRLGGTDTQYF,TGTGCCAGCAGGCTGGGGGGCACAGATACGCAGTATTTT